Detailed here is one T cell receptor (beta chain). This record comes from a study of blood T cell repertoires in COVID-19. For the study at large: PBMCs, B-cell-depleted T cells, or T cells provided the cDNA or gDNA that made up the material.

All enrollees were about 18 to 89 years old and from some 24 US areas. Original methodology: Reference gene primers were amplified, and this amplification served to estimate nucleated cell counts. Assay: immunoSEQ multiplex PCR; the TCRdb copy retains only in-frame clones and omits some. V and J calls and clone size are given by that table; D and trimming were obtained from the DNA. The sample records about 270,000 clones, 70% to 90% being singletons. The sequencing input was PBMCs or T cells enriched from blood (not recorded which). The TCR was taken from a woman aged 25 to 39 with acute COVID-19.

The CDR3: CASSEYRGETQYF. The CDR3, as DNA: TGTGCCAGCAGTGAATACAGGGGAGAGACCCAGTACTTC. The chain links TRBV2 to TRBJ2-5, with 7 bases aligning to TRBD1. The CDR3 loop spans 13 amino acids. V was pared by 2 bases and J by 4 bases, with 1 base of the junction left unmatched. CDR1 and CDR2 from the germline V gene are SNHLY and FYNNEI.